One and the same sample provided the 14 T cell receptor beta chains below, sequenced in a study of somatic mutations in cytotoxic T cells in rheumatoid arthritis. Clones were sequenced by immunoSEQ multiplex PCR, and TCRdb holds only the in-frame ones, with some missing. The sample holds about 19,000 clones, roughly four fifths seen once. Sequencing used CD8+ T cells sorted from blood. The receptors were gathered from an adult with rheumatoid arthritis.

The rearrangement uses TRBV27 and TRBJ1-5; D ambiguous. Trimming took off 3 bases at V and 3 bases at J, with 9 bases between the two ends. The V gene's germline CDR1 is MNHEY and CDR2 SMNVEV (reference sequence). CDR3 length: 14 amino acids. The CDR3 here is CASSFAGTNQPQHF. In nucleotides, the CDR3 is TGTGCCAGCAGTTTCGCGGGTACCAATCAGCCCCAGCATTTT.

V is TRBV6-1 and J is TRBJ1-3; D is unclear. CDR3 length: 15 amino acids. V lost 6 bases to trimming and J lost 2 bases, with 14 bases between them. In germline, CDR1 is MNHNS, CDR2 SASEGT. The CDR3 reads CASSPEEGAGNTIYF. In DNA, the CDR3 is TGTGCCAGCAGCCCCGAGGAGGGCGCTGGAAACACCATATATTTT.

CDR3 in amino acids: CASSLVLASETQYF. The CDR3 DNA is TGTGCCAGCAGCTTGGTCCTTGCGTCGGAGACCCAGTACTTC. The chain employs TRBV5-6 and TRBJ2-5; the D is unclear. Germline V CDR1 and CDR2: SGHDT, YYEEEE. Trimming took off 0 bases at V and 5 bases at J, with 11 bases between the two ends. CDR3 length equals 14 residues.

This rearrangement joins TRBV4-1 to TRBJ2-1; no firm D call. Trimming cost V 0 bases and J 4 bases, with 16 bases left between them. Germline V gene lookup returns CDR1 MGHRA and CDR2 YSYEKL. The CDR3 length is 17 residues. Here the CDR3 DNA reads TGCGCCAGCAGCCAAGAGGGGTCCACTCTTCCTTACAATGAGCAGTTCTTC. It specifies CASSQEGSTLPYNEQFF.

This chain connects TRBV5-1 to TRBJ2-7; no firm D call. Germline-derived CDR1 and CDR2 are SGHRS and YFSETQ. V was clipped by 0 bases and J by 3 bases, with 4 bases between them. The CDR3 runs 12 residues. In DNA, the CDR3 is TGCGCCAGCAGCTTGGGGGTCTACGAGCAGTACTTC. Translating it yields CASSLGVYEQYF.

The V call is TRBV4-1, the J call TRBJ2-3; D uncertain. The CDR3 is 14 residues long. V was trimmed by 0 bases and J by 8 bases, leaving 12 bases between them. CDR1 MGHRA and CDR2 YSYEKL come from the germline V gene. The CDR3 DNA sequence: TGCGCCAGCAGCCAAGATAGGCGGACGGGTACGCAGTATTTT. Residues: CASSQDRRTGTQYF.

V is TRBV5-5 and J is TRBJ1-5; D is possibly TRBD1 (6 bases). CDR1 and CDR2 from the germline V gene are SGHKS and YYEKEE (reference sequence). This CDR3 contains 16 residues. The V and J ends lost 4 bases and 0 bases respectively, with 14 bases between them. The CDR3 protein is CASSLWGGPSNQPQHF. The CDR3 DNA follows: TGTGCCAGCAGCCTCTGGGGGGGGCCTAGCAATCAGCCCCAGCATTTT.

This chain links TRBV15 with TRBJ2-2; no definite D call. This CDR3 contains 11 residues. Trimming removed 7 bases from V and 5 bases from J, with 5 bases in between. CDR1 and CDR2 from the germline V gene are LNHNV and YYDKDF (reference sequence). This CDR3 is CATMGTGELFF. The CDR3 coding sequence is TGTGCCACCATGGGAACCGGGGAGCTGTTTTTT. The full variable domain, its missing parts supplied by reference TRBV15 and TRBJ2-2, is DAMVIQNPRYQVTQFGKPVTLSCSQTLNHNVMYWYQQKSSQAPKLLFHYYDKDFNNEADTPDNFQSRRPNTSFCFLDIRSPGLGDTAMYLCATMGTGELFFGEGSRLTVL.

V and J are TRBV29-1 and TRBJ2-1; 15 bases map to TRBD2. V was pared by 6 bases and J by 9 bases, with 6 bases of the junction left unmatched. The CDR3 sequence is 14 residues long. CDR1 and CDR2 (germline): SQVTM, ANQGSEA. As DNA, the CDR3 is TGCAGCGTAGGACTAGCGGGAGGGGACAGTGAGCAGTTCTTC. Its translation is CSVGLAGGDSEQFF.

The CDR3 nucleotides are TGTGCCAGCAGCTACGGGAATACCCCCTACGAGCAGTACTTC. This codes for CASSYGNTPYEQYF. The V call is TRBV28, the J call TRBJ2-7; possible D gene TRBD2, 5 bases. This CDR3 has 14 residues. V shed 6 bases and J shed 2 bases, with 14 bases lying between them. Looked up from germline, CDR1 is MDHEN and CDR2 is SYDVKM.

This clone occurred a few times. DNA for the CDR3: TGTGCCTGGAGTAACCCTGGGACACCCTTTGGAGAGACCCAGTACTTC. This sequence encodes CAWSNPGTPFGETQYF. This sequence joins TRBV30 and TRBJ2-5; TRBD1 might be the D (6 bases). CDR1 and CDR2 (germline): GTSNPN, SVGIG (reference sequence). V lost 2 bases, J lost 4 bases, and 20 bases lay in between. CDR3 length: 16 residues.

V usage is TRBV9 and J usage is TRBJ2-5; 12 nucleotides match TRBD2. Germline CDR1 SGDLS, CDR2 YYNGEE. Unmatched junction bases numbered 8, after V lost 3 bases and J lost 11 bases. There are 14 residues in the CDR3. This CDR3 is CASSASGGAGEQYF. The CDR3 DNA reads TGTGCCAGCAGCGCTAGCGGGGGGGCCGGAGAGCAGTACTTC.

This chain joins TRBV5-3 and TRBJ2-5; D uncertain. TRBV5-3 carries the ORF label, with uncertain function. This CDR3 spans 12 amino acids. Deletions cut 1 base from V and 5 bases from J, with 6 bases between. The CDR3 DNA sequence: TGTGCCAGAAGCTTGCCGGCGGAGACCCAGTACTTC. Translation gives CARSLPAETQYF.

This chain connects TRBV6-4 to TRBJ2-1; possible D gene TRBD2, 6 bases. The CDR3 runs 14 residues. CDR1 and CDR2 (germline): MRHNA, SNTAGT. Trimming took 3 bases from V and 6 from J, leaving 12 bases between them. The DNA for the CDR3 is TGTGCCAGCAGTGAGTCTGAGACTAGCAATGAGCAGTTCTTC. Its protein is CASSESETSNEQFF.